One sample yielded the 25 T cell receptor beta chains listed below, sequenced in a study of memory CD4+ T cells and cytomegalovirus serostatus. Sequencing used immunoSEQ multiplex PCR; TCRdb keeps in-frame clones, though not all of them. The sample includes approximately 61,000 clones, around 86% seen only once; the top ten take more than 0.8%. Single viable CD3+CD4+CD8-CD45RO+ cells were sorted as the memory CD4+ T cells. Sample: memory CD4+ T cells from blood. Receptor source: an adult in good health and CMV-seronegative.

J is TRBJ2-7 and V is TRBV5-1, with TRBD2 matching 10 bases. This CDR3 region has 21 residues. The germline V gene encodes CDR1 SGHRS and CDR2 YFSETQ. J lost 0 bases, V lost 0 bases, and 18 bases had no gene match. CDR3 nucleotide sequence: TGCGCCAGCAGCTTGGGTCCTAGCGGGGGAATTATCAAGCTACTCTCCTACGAGCAGTACTTC. This translates into CASSLGPSGGIIKLLSYEQYF.

The chain employs TRBV4-3 and TRBJ1-2; perhaps TRBD1 as D (6 bases). The V and J ends lost 0 bases and 6 bases respectively, with 17 bases between them. The CDR3 spans 16 residues. CDR1 and CDR2 (germline): LGHNA, YSLEER. CDR3 coding DNA: TGCGCCAGCAGCCAAGATTGGCTGGGGGCTTCGGATGGCTACACCTTC. This encodes CASSQDWLGASDGYTF.

The chain uses TRBV14 and TRBJ2-7; 12 bases fit TRBD1. The ends lost 1 base at V and 0 bases at J; junction bases unmatched: 7. The CDR3 runs to 18 residues. The germline V gene encodes CDR1 SGHDN and CDR2 FVKESK. Here the CDR3 reads CASSQVGQGAPGSYEQYF. CDR3 in DNA: TGTGCCAGCAGCCAAGTGGGACAGGGGGCGCCGGGCTCCTACGAGCAGTACTTC.

V gene TRBV5-6 combines with J gene TRBJ2-2; 7 nucleotides align to TRBD1. There are 19 residues in the CDR3. Germline values: CDR1 SGHDT, CDR2 YYEEEE. Trimming cost V 4 bases and J 0 bases; bases outside gene matches: 15. DNA for the CDR3: TGTGCCAGCAGCGGAAGGGGGCCTTCACACTTTACGAACACCGGGGAGCTGTTTTTT. This gives the protein CASSGRGPSHFTNTGELFF.

The CDR3 coding sequence is TGTGCCAGCAGCTTGGCCGGGACAGGCGACATTCAGTACTTC. Protein product: CASSLAGTGDIQYF. The V gene is TRBV5-6, the J gene TRBJ2-4; TRBD1 agrees at 8 bases. V shed 0 bases, J shed 8 bases, and the junction held 4 bases outside the gene matches. This CDR3 region has 14 residues. Germline CDR1 and CDR2: SGHDT and YYEEEE.

This chain connects TRBV6-5 to TRBJ2-2; 8 nucleotides align to TRBD2. V lost 6 bases and J lost 3; bases outside the gene matches: 6. There are 15 residues in the CDR3. CDR1 and CDR2 (germline): MNHEY, SVGAGI. The CDR3 DNA sequence: TGTGCCAGCAGGGCGGGGGGTAGCCACACCGGGGAGCTGTTTTTT. This encodes CASRAGGSHTGELFF.

The chain carries TRBV7-6 and TRBJ2-3, with 8 bases lining up with TRBD2. The CDR3 runs to 17 residues. The ends lost 2 bases at V and 0 bases at J; junction bases unmatched: 7. Germline V lookup: CDR1 SGHVS, CDR2 FNYEAQ. CDR3 sequence reads: CASSLLASGLSTDTQYF. The CDR3 bases are TGTGCCAGCAGCTTATTGGCTAGCGGGCTGAGCACAGATACGCAGTATTTT.

The chain uses TRBV28 and TRBJ1-1; D is undetermined. CDR1 and CDR2 (germline): MDHEN, SYDVKM. V gave up 2 bases and J gave up 2 bases, with 12 bases separating them. The CDR3 is 15 residues long. CDR3 loop: CASSLISAVNTEAFF. The CDR3 DNA is TGTGCCAGCAGTTTAATATCGGCGGTAAACACTGAAGCTTTCTTT.

The rearrangement links TRBV28 to TRBJ2-7, with TRBD1 identical over 8 bases. The CDR3 is 15 residues long. Unmatched junction bases numbered 10, after V lost 7 bases and J lost 2 bases. Germline values: CDR1 MDHEN, CDR2 SYDVKM. CDR3 sequence reads: CASIPPGTGTYEQYF. DNA for the CDR3: TGTGCCAGCATCCCCCCCGGGACAGGTACCTACGAGCAGTACTTC. Complete variable domain (other parts from reference TRBV28 and TRBJ2-7): DVKVTQSSRYLVKRTGEKVFLECVQDMDHENMFWYRQDPGLGLRLIYFSYDVKMKEKGDIPEGYSVSREKKERFSLILESASTNQTSMYLCASIPPGTGTYEQYFGPGTRLTVT.

This sequence joins TRBV18 and TRBJ2-3; 11 nucleotides line up with TRBD2. This CDR3 region has 15 residues. V trimming: 8 bases; J trimming: 4 bases; junction bases outside the gene matches: 8. Germline assignment: CDR1 KGHSH and CDR2 LQKENI. The CDR3 protein is CASRRASGGSDTQYF. CDR3 DNA: TGTGCCAGCCGCCGGGCTAGCGGGGGGTCAGATACGCAGTATTTT.

V and J are TRBV6-1 and TRBJ1-5; D possibly corresponds to TRBD1 (5 bases). V was trimmed by 3 bases and J by 0 bases, leaving 15 bases between them. Germline assignment: CDR1 MNHNS and CDR2 SASEGT. CDR3 length equals 17 residues. The CDR3 region is CASSDLRGIYSNQPQHF. CDR3 nucleotide sequence: TGTGCCAGCAGTGACCTCCGGGGCATCTATAGCAATCAGCCCCAGCATTTT.

The V call is TRBV18, the J call TRBJ1-4, with a possible D match to TRBD1 (5 bases). Germline V CDR1 and CDR2: KGHSH, LQKENI. This CDR3 has 15 residues. Trimming stripped 0 bases from V and 8 bases from J, with 13 bases between. DNA of the CDR3: TGTGCCAGCTCACCACCGGGCGGGACCCGAGAAAAACTGTTTTTT. This sequence encodes CASSPPGGTREKLFF.

V and J are TRBV5-4 and TRBJ2-7; tentative D call: TRBD2 (5 bases). The V gene's germline CDR1 is SGHNT and CDR2 YYREEE (reference sequence). This CDR3 region has 13 residues. V shed 0 bases and J shed 4 bases, with 8 bases lying between them. CDR3 amino acids: CASSLVGGYEQYF. The DNA of the CDR3 is TGTGCCAGCAGCTTGGTAGGAGGTTACGAGCAGTACTTC. The whole variable domain, filled in from reference TRBV5-4 and TRBJ2-7, reads ETGVTQSPTHLIKTRGQQVTLRCSSQSGHNTVSWYQQALGQGPQFIFQYYREEENGRGNFPPRFSGLQFPNYSSELNVNALELDDSALYLCASSLVGGYEQYFGPGTRLTVT.

This clone was seen only once. The rearrangement links TRBV18 to TRBJ2-5, with 7 bases that match TRBD1. With 6 bases clipped from V and 9 bases from J, the junction kept 13 bases outside the gene matches. There are 14 residues in the CDR3. CDR1 is KGHSH, CDR2 LQKENI, per germline. The chain's CDR3 is CASSPETGERAQYF. The CDR3 DNA reads TGTGCCAGCTCTCCTGAAACAGGGGAAAGGGCCCAGTACTTC.

This clone was detected only a few times. V gene TRBV4-1 combines with J gene TRBJ1-1, with no clear D. The CDR3 covers 15 residues. CDR1 is MGHRA and CDR2 is YSYEKL in the germline V gene. V lost 4 bases and J lost 1, with 13 bases in between. The CDR3 DNA follows: TGCGCCAGCAGCCCCCGGGTGCTGGAGAACACTGAAGCTTTCTTT. It yields the protein CASSPRVLENTEAFF.

The chain joins TRBV19 to TRBJ1-3, with D perhaps TRBD1 (5 bases). In germline, CDR1 is LNHDA, CDR2 SQIVND (reference sequence). CDR3 size: 16 residues. V was clipped by 7 bases and J by 0 bases, with 16 bases between them. CDR3: CASTRYSGYSGNTIYF. CDR3 nucleotide sequence: TGTGCCAGTACCCGTTACTCAGGGTACTCTGGAAACACCATATATTTT.

This chain connects TRBV9 to TRBJ2-1; 11 nucleotides line up with TRBD2. Trimming took 0 bases from V and 4 from J; bases not matched to a gene: 3. Germline V CDR1 and CDR2: SGDLS, YYNGEE. This CDR3 comprises 16 residues. CDR3 sequence (DNA): TGTGCCAGCAGCGTAGAGTCTAGCGGGGGGTACAATGAGCAGTTCTTC. Amino acids: CASSVESSGGYNEQFF. Drawing the rest from reference TRBV9 and TRBJ2-1, the complete variable domain is DSGVTQTPKHLITATGQRVTLRCSPRSGDLSVYWYQQSLDQGLQFLIQYYNGEERAKGNILERFSAQQFPDLHSELNLSSLELGDSALYFCASSVESSGGYNEQFFGPGTRLTVL.

V and J are TRBV9 and TRBJ2-1; D may be TRBD2 (6 bases). Between the trimmed V and J ends, which lost 3 bases and 6 bases, there was a span of 16 bases. The CDR3 has 15 amino acids. CDR1 is SGDLS and CDR2 is YYNGEE in the germline V gene. The CDR3 loop reads CASSATGLPLNEQFF. CDR3 DNA: TGTGCCAGCAGCGCCACGGGACTCCCCCTCAATGAGCAGTTCTTC. The variable domain in full, completed from reference TRBV9 and TRBJ2-1, reads DSGVTQTPKHLITATGQRVTLRCSPRSGDLSVYWYQQSLDQGLQFLIQYYNGEERAKGNILERFSAQQFPDLHSELNLSSLELGDSALYFCASSATGLPLNEQFFGPGTRLTVL.

The chain has TRBV6-5 and TRBJ2-7; 7 bases are a match to TRBD1. The CDR3 is 15 amino acids. J gave up 4 bases and V 2 bases, and 8 bases lay outside the gene matches. Germline-derived CDR1 and CDR2 are MNHEY and SVGAGI. The CDR3 loop reads CASSYGRQGLYEQYF. CDR3 in DNA: TGTGCCAGCAGTTACGGACGACAGGGTTTGTACGAGCAGTACTTC.

The gene calls are TRBV14 and TRBJ2-1, with 7 bases lining up with TRBD1. Germline V gives CDR1 SGHDN, CDR2 FVKESK. The CDR3 sequence is 16 residues long. The ends lost 0 bases at V and 3 bases at J; junction bases unmatched: 5. The CDR3 region is CASSQDAGGNYNEQFF. CDR3 sequence (DNA): TGTGCCAGCAGCCAAGATGCAGGGGGTAACTACAATGAGCAGTTCTTC.

The rearrangement joins TRBV28 to TRBJ1-1; 9 bases match TRBD1. The CDR3 loop spans 15 amino acids. CDR1 is MDHEN, CDR2 SYDVKM, per germline. Germline trimming cut 8 bases from V and 1 base from J; bases unmatched to any gene: 8. This chain's CDR3 is CASQPRDRANTEAFF. Here the CDR3 DNA reads TGTGCCAGCCAACCCCGGGACAGGGCGAACACTGAAGCTTTCTTT.

The rearrangement joins TRBV11-2 to TRBJ2-7; D possibly corresponds to TRBD1 (6 bases). Germline CDR1 reads SGHAT; CDR2 reads FQNNGV. V was cut by 5 bases and J by 2 bases, with 19 bases left in between. The CDR3 extends over 16 amino acids. CDR3 nucleotides: TGTGCCAGCAGCCCCTTGGCCCACGGACAGACCTACGAGCAGTACTTC. Its translation: CASSPLAHGQTYEQYF.

The DNA of the CDR3 is TGCGCCAGCAGCCTCCGGACAGGGGGCGGTGAAAAACTGTTTTTT. Protein product: CASSLRTGGGEKLFF. The chain carries TRBV4-1 and TRBJ1-4, with 11 bases that match TRBD1. The V segment lost 4 bases and the J segment 7 bases; nucleotides outside the gene matches: 5. This CDR3 is built from 15 residues. Per germline, CDR1 MGHRA and CDR2 YSYEKL.

This chain uses TRBV6-6 with TRBJ2-1; D is unclear. CDR1 and CDR2 (germline): MNHNY, SVGAGI (reference sequence). This CDR3 comprises 13 residues. V lost 5 bases and J lost 5, with 10 bases in between. The CDR3 DNA reads as TGTGCCAGCAGTCGAGATATCGACAATGAGCAGTTCTTC. Its protein product is CASSRDIDNEQFF.

The chain is built from TRBV6-1 and TRBJ2-5; D perhaps matches TRBD1 (5 bases). The CDR3 contains 14 residues. Per germline, CDR1 MNHNS and CDR2 SASEGT. V shed 6 bases and J shed 5 bases, with 16 bases lying between them. CDR3 coding DNA: TGTGCCAGCAGCCTTCCAGGGCCTGGGGAGACCCAGTACTTC. It is translated as CASSLPGPGETQYF.